This TCR beta chain is drawn from a study of blood T cells in healthy people across ages (dated by TCRdb to between 2015 and 2016). A note on the overall study: Template switching captured roughly one uniquely barcoded TCR beta cDNA molecule per two T cells in model experiments. Using deep sequencing normalized with unique cDNA molecular identifiers, the study measured how TCR beta repertoire diversity changes with age. The donors were divided into four age groups: young (average about 16 years), middle-aged (about 40), aged (about 56) and long-lived (around 80). For two donors (one aged 18 to 29 and one aged 80 or older), the study analyzed two additional independent replicas of 1 million unique cDNA reads from the same blood draw. Beyond this particular receptor, the publication reports: The CMV infection status of donors was not known, potentially confounding age-related changes in expanded clonotypes. Estimates of total diversity based on one million sequenced T cells were considered lower bounds and underestimates. Since profiling was done on bulk unsorted PBMCs, naive and antigen-experienced compartments could not be conclusively compared. Observed TCR beta diversity per million T cells fell roughly linearly with age, and a significant reduction was already apparent by age roughly 40. Compared with the aged group, the long-lived group had more naive CD4+ T cells, fewer expanded clones and increased TCR diversity, a pattern suggesting age selection. A strong correlation was found between observed TCR beta diversity and the percentage of naive T cells measured by flow cytometry.

This clonotype was seen more than once but under ten times. The antigen it recognizes is unknown. No qualities accompany the bases; no much larger clone lies one base away. The library was produced with 5' RACE. Instrument on record: Illumina HiSeq 2500. A second PCR of roughly 7 to 12 cycles was performed with a sample-barcoded 5' primer and a J-beta primer mix. Each TCR beta cDNA molecule received a unique molecular identifier from a template-switch 5' adaptor carrying 12 random nucleotides. At least 3 million CDR3-containing paired-end reads were obtained from each sample. All of the RNA was converted into first-strand cDNA using the Mint cDNA synthesis kit, with a TRBC-specific oligonucleotide serving as the primer. Following uracil-DNA glycosylase treatment, a first 18-cycle PCR with universal primers M1SS and BC2_uni_R was performed on all cDNA. The study's processing was this. For normalization, 1 million high-quality reads were randomly selected from each sample, with every read carrying a distinct molecular identifier. Instead of being binned into consensus sequences, reads that shared molecular identifiers were thrown out. CDR3 identification, clonotype clustering and error correction used MiTCR with a Q25 quality threshold and the strictest error-elimination algorithm. A nonparametric unseen species model with Euler transformation was used to estimate lower-bound total TCR beta diversity. TCRdb handled the public reads itself, with Q25 trimming in fastp and clone calling in MiXCR, and kept productive beta chains. Rows with one shared CDR3 protein collapse into an entry with the most common genes and DNA. TCRdb, not the original authors, processed these V and J calls. The sample data list just under 550,000 distinct CDR3 sequences, and approximately 25% of these were observed just once. Just under 9% of the sample is taken by the ten largest.

The V and J ends are trimmed by 7 bases and 2 bases, leaving 10 bases between them. From the cysteine up to the phenylalanine, the CDR3 has a length of 13 residues. The entry retains the CDR3 DNA only, 39 bases that are in frame from base 1. CDR1 and CDR2 are drawn from the germline V gene: SGHTA, FQGNSA. Systemically healthy Caucasian individuals from Russia, 39 in total and aged roughly 6 to 90 years, were included as donors. Ten milliliters of peripheral blood were drawn from each donor into EDTA-treated Vacutainer tubes. Ficoll-Paque density-gradient centrifugation was used to isolate PBMCs, with at least 7 million per sample. Total RNA, at least 5.5 micrograms per sample, was extracted from PBMCs with Trizol reagent. Naive CD45RAhigh/CD27high T cell percentages were measured by flow cytometry on a PBMC aliquot from every donor. The sample was also linked to a second study, of T cells of mothers and their children. As that second paper reports: Donors were nine systemically healthy Caucasian individuals: three mothers and their six children. cDNA synthesis used all of the extracted RNA, with 1.5 ug of RNA in each 15 ul reaction. In the second PCR, the M1S primer introduced both the sample barcodes and 2-4 random nucleotides. Over 9 million TCR beta CDR3 reads came from each mother, compared with around 3 million reads from each child. Thymic selection shapes the output of TCR recombination in a similar way in related and unrelated pairs, and inherited differences have a minor effect. Normalized repertoire overlap was always slightly but never significantly higher in related than unrelated mother-child pairs. No persistent microchimeric T cell clones were detected, at a sensitivity of roughly 96 clones per million clonotypes. To look for features that set related mother-child pairs apart from unrelated individuals, the researchers ran deep NGS to compare the TCR beta repertoires of mothers and children. On average, the children were roughly 12 +/- 4 years old, while the mothers were about 40 +/- 4 years old. Libraries were sequenced on Illumina HiSeq 2000 with 100+100 nt paired-end reads after adapter ligation with NEBNext reagents. To avoid cross-contamination, the mother libraries and the child libraries were prepared a month apart and sequenced in separate runs. For each donor, between about 500,000 and 2,100,000 distinct TCR beta clonotypes were identified. Naive TCR beta clonotypes were estimated from low-frequency clonotypes matched to each donor's FACS-determined naive share, without sorting.

The chain is made from TRBV7-2 and TRBJ2-3, and possibly TRBD1, on 5 matching bases. The sample comprised blood. The TCR comes from a boy between 10 and 17 years old in good health. The bases read TGTGCCAGCACCAAAGGGGTCACAGATACGCAGTATTTT. The resulting protein is CASTKGVTDTQYF.